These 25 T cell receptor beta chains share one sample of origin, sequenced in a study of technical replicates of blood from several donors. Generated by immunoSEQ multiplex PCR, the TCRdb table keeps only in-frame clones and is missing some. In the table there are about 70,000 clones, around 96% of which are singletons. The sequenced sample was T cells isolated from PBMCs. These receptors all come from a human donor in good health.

The CDR3 nucleotides read TGTGCCAGCAGTTCGGAGAAATACAATCAGCCCCAGCATTTT. Translating gives CASSSEKYNQPQHF. The chain uses TRBV6-1 and TRBJ1-5; D remains ambiguous. CDR3 length: 14 amino acids. Deletions cut 5 bases from V and 3 bases from J, with 11 bases between. In germline, CDR1 is MNHNS, CDR2 SASEGT.

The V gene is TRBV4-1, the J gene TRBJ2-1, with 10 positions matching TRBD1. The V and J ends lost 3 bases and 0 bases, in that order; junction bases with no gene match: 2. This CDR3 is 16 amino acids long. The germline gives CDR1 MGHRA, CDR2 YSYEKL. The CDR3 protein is CASSQDRGFSYNEQFF. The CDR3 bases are TGCGCCAGCAGCCAGGACAGGGGGTTCTCCTACAATGAGCAGTTCTTC.

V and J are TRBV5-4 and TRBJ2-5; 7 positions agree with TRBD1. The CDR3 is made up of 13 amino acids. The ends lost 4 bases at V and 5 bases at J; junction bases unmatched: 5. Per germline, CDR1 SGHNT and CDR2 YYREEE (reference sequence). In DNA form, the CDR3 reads TGTGCCAGCAGCCAAGACAGGGTGGAGACCCAGTACTTC. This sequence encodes CASSQDRVETQYF.

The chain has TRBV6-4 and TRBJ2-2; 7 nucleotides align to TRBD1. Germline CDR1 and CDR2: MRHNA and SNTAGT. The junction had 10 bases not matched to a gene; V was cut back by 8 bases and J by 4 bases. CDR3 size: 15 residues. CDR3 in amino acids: CASGRQGGSTGELFF. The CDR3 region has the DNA TGTGCCAGCGGCAGACAGGGTGGAAGCACCGGGGAGCTGTTTTTT.

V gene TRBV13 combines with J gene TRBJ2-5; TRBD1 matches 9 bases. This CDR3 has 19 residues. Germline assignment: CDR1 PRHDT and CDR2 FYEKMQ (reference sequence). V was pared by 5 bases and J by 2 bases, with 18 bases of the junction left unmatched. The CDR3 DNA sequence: TGTGCCAGCAGCGGGGGACAGGGACTACATGCCGGGCTTCAAGAGACCCAGTACTTC. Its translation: CASSGGQGLHAGLQETQYF. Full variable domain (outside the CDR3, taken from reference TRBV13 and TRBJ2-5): AAGVIQSPRHLIKEKRETATLKCYPIPRHDTVYWYQQGPGQDPQFLISFYEKMQSDKGSIPDRFSAQQFSDYHSELNMSSLELGDSALYFCASSGGQGLHAGLQETQYFGPGTRLLVL.

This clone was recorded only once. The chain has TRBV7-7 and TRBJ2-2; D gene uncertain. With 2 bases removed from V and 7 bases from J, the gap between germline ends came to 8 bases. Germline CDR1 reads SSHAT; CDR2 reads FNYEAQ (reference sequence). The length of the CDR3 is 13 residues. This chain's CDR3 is CASSLSVLGELFF. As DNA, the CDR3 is TGTGCCAGCAGCTTATCAGTGCTCGGGGAGCTGTTTTTT. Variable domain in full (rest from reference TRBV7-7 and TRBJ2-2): GAGVSQSPRYKVTKRGQDVTLRCDPISSHATLYWYQQALGQGPEFLTYFNYEAQPDKSGLPSDRFSAERPEGSISTLTIQRTEQRDSAMYRCASSLSVLGELFFGEGSRLTVL.

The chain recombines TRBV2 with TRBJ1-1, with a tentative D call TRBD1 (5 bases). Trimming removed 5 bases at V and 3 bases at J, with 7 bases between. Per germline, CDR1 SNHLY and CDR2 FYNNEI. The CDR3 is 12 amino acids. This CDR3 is CASSRGYTEAFF. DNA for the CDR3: TGTGCCAGCAGTAGGGGATACACTGAAGCTTTCTTT.

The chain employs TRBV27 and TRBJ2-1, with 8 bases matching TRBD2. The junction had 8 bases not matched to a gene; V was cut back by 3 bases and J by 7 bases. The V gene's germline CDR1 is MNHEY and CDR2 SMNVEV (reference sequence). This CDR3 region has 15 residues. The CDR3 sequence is CASSFSGAPHNEQFF. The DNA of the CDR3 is TGTGCCAGCAGTTTTAGCGGGGCGCCCCATAATGAGCAGTTCTTC.

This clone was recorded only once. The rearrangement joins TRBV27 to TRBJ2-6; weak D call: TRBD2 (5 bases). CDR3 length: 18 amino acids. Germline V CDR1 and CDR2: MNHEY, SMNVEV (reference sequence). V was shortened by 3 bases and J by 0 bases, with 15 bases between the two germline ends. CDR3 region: CASSLRADHSSGANVLTF. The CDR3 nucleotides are TGTGCCAGCAGTTTGAGGGCAGACCATAGCTCTGGGGCCAACGTCCTGACTTTC.

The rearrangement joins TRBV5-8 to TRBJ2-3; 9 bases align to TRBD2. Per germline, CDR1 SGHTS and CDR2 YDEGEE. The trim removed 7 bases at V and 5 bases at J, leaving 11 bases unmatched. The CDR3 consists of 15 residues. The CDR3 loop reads CASAGGGDSGDTQYF. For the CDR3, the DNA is TGTGCCAGCGCCGGCGGGGGGGATAGTGGAGATACGCAGTATTTT.

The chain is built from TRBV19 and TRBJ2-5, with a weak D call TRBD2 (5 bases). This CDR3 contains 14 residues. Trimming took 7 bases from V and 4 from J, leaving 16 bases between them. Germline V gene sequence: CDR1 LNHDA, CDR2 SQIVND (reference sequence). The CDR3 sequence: CASKGLEDLETQYF. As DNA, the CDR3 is TGTGCCAGTAAAGGTCTGGAGGATCTAGAGACCCAGTACTTC. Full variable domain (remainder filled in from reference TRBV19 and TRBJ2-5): DGGITQSPKYLFRKEGQNVTLSCEQNLNHDAMYWYRQDPGQGLRLIYYSQIVNDFQKGDIAEGYSVSREKKESFPLTVTSAQKNPTAFYLCASKGLEDLETQYFGPGTRLLVL.

In DNA form, the CDR3 reads TGTGCCAGCTCACCCAGGGCCGTTAACTATGGCTACACCTTC. Its protein product is CASSPRAVNYGYTF. This chain joins TRBV18 and TRBJ1-2, with D perhaps matching TRBD1 (5 bases). Germline CDR1 reads KGHSH; CDR2 reads LQKENI. V was trimmed by 3 bases and J by 1 base, leaving 9 bases between them. CDR3 length equals 14 residues.

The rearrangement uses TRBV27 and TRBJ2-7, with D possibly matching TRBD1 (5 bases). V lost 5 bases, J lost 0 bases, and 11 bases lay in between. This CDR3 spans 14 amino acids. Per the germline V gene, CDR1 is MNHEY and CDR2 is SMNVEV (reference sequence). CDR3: CASSIDSRSYEQYF. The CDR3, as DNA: TGTGCCAGCAGTATTGACAGCCGCTCCTACGAGCAGTACTTC.

The CDR3 here is CASRDRFPNYGYTF. Written as DNA, the CDR3 is TGCGCCAGCCGCGACAGGTTCCCTAACTATGGCTACACCTTC. This rearrangement joins TRBV5-1 to TRBJ1-2, with D perhaps matching TRBD1 (6 bases). CDR1 is SGHRS, CDR2 YFSETQ, per germline. This CDR3 region has 14 residues. The germline V and J ends were trimmed by 7 bases and 0 bases, with 13 bases remaining between them.

For the CDR3, the DNA is TGTGCCAGCAGACAGACGGCGTCGAACACCGGGGAGCTGTTTTTT. Protein: CASRQTASNTGELFF. J is TRBJ2-2 and V is TRBV11-2, with D unresolved. CDR3 size: 15 residues. Germline V CDR1 and CDR2: SGHAT, FQNNGV. V was cut by 6 bases and J by 0 bases, with 11 bases left in between.

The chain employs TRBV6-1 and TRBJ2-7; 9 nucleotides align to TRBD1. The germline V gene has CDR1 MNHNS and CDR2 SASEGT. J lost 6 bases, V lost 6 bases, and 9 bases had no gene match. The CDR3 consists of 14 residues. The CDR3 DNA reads TGTGCCAGCAGGAGGACAGGGGCCACGGGCGAGCAGTACTTC. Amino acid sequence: CASRRTGATGEQYF.

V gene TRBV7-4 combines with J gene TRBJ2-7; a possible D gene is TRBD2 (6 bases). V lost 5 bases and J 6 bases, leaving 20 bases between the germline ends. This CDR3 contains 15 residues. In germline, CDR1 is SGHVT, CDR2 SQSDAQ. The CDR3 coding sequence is TGTGCCAGCAGCACCAGGAGGGCGGTATCGTTCGAGCAGTACTTC. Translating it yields CASSTRRAVSFEQYF.

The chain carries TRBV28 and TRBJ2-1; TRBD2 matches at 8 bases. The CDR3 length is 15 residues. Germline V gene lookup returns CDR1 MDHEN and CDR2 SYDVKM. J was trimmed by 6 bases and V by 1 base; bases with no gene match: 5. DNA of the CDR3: TGTGCCAGCAGTTTATTACCGGGGGGGGTCAATGAGCAGTTCTTC. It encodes CASSLLPGGVNEQFF.

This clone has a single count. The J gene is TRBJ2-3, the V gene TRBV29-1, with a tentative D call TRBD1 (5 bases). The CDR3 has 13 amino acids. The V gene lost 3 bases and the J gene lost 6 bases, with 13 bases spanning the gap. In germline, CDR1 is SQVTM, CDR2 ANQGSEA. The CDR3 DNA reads TGCAGCGTTGAGGTTGGAAAGGGGGATACGCAGTATTTT. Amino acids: CSVEVGKGDTQYF.

The CDR3 loop reads CASGGTSGRASTDTQYF. In DNA form, the CDR3 reads TGTGCCAGCGGAGGGACTAGCGGGAGGGCCAGCACAGATACGCAGTATTTT. The V gene is TRBV2, the J gene TRBJ2-3; 16 nucleotides agree with TRBD2. The CDR3 length is 17 residues. The V and J ends lost 8 bases and 0 bases, in that order; junction bases with no gene match: 5. The germline CDR1 and CDR2 sequences are SNHLY and FYNNEI.

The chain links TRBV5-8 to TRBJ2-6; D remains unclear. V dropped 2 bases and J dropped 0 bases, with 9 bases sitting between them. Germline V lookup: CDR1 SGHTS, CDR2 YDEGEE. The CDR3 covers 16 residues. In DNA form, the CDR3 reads TGTGCCAGCAGCTTCCAGGCCAGCTCTGGGGCCAACGTCCTGACTTTC. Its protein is CASSFQASSGANVLTF. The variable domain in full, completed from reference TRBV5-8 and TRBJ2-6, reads EAGVTQSPTHLIKTRGQQATLRCSPISGHTSVYWYQQALGLGLQFLLWYDEGEERNRGNFPPRFSGRQFPNYSSELNVNALELEDSALYLCASSFQASSGANVLTFGAGSRLTVL.

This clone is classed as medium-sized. For the CDR3, the DNA is TGCGCCAGCAGTGAGCGGGAGAACAATGAGCAGTTCTTC. This translates into CASSERENNEQFF. The chain links TRBV10-2 to TRBJ2-1; D may be TRBD2 (6 bases). Trimming took 2 bases from V and 5 from J, leaving 7 bases between them. The CDR3 runs to 13 residues. CDR1 and CDR2 (germline): WSHSY, SAAADI.

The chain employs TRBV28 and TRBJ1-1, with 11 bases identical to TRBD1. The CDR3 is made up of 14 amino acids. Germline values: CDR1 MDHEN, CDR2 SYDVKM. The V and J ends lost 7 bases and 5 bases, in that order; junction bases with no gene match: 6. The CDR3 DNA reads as TGTGCCAGCACCTCGGGACAGGGGGGGACTGAAGCTTTCTTT. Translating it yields CASTSGQGGTEAFF.

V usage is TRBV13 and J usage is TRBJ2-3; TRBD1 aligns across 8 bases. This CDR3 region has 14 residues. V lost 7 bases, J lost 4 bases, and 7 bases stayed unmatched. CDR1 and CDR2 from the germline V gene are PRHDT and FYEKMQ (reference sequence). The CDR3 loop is CASISSTGADTQYF. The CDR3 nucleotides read TGTGCCAGCATTTCTTCGACAGGGGCAGATACGCAGTATTTT.

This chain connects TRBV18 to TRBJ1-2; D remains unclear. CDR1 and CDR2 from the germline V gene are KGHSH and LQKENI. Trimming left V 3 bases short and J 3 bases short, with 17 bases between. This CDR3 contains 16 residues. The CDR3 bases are TGTGCCAGCTCACCTGCTTCCGAACCAGGCTACTATGGCTACACCTTC. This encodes CASSPASEPGYYGYTF.